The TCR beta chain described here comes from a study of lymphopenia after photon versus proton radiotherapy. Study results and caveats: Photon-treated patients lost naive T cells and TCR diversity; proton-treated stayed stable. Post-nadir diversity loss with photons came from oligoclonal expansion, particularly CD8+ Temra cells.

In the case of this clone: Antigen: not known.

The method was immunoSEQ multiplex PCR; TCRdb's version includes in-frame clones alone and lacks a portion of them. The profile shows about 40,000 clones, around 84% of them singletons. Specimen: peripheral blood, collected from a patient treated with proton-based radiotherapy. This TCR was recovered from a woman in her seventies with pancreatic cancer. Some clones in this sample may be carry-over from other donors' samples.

CDR3 sequence (DNA): TGTGCCAGCAGTGAACAGGGGGCCAAATTCCAAGAGACCCAGTACTTC. This translates into CASSEQGAKFQETQYF. The chain employs TRBV28 and TRBJ2-5, with 9 bases that match TRBD1. Germline V gives CDR1 MDHEN, CDR2 SYDVKM. The CDR3 extends over 16 amino acids. Trimming removed 5 bases from V and 1 base from J; junction bases left unmatched: 8.